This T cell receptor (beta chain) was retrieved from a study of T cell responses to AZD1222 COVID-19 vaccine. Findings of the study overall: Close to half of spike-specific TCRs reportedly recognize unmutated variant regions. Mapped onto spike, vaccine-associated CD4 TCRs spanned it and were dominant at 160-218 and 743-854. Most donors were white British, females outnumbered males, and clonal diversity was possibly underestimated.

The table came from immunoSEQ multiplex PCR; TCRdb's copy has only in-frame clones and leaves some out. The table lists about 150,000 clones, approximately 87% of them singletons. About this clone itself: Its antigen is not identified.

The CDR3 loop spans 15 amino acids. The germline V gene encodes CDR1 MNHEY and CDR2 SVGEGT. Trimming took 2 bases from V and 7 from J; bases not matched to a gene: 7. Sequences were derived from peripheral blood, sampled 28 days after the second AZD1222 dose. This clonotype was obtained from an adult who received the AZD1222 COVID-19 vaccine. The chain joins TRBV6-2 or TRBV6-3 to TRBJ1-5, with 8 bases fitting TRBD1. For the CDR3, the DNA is TGTGCCAGCAGTTACACCAACGGACAGGGCCAGCCCCAGCATTTT. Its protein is CASSYTNGQGQPQHF.